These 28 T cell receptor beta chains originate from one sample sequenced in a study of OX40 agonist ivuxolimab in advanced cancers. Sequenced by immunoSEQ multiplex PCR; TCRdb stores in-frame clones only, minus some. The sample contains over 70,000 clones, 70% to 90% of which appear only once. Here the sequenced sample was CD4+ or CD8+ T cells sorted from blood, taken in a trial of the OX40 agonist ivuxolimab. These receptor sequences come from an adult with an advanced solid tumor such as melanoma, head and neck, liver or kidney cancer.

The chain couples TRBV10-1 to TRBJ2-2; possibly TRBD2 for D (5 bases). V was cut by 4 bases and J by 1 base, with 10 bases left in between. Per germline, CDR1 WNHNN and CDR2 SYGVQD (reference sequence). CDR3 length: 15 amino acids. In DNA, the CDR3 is TGCGCCAGCAGTGGGGCGGACTTGAACACCGGGGAGCTGTTTTTT. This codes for CASSGADLNTGELFF.

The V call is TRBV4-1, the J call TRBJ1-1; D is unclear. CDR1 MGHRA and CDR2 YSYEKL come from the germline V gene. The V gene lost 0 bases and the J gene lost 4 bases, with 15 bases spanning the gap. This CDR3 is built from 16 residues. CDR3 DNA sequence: TGCGCCAGCAGCCAAGATCGACTAGGGTCGGCCACTGAAGCTTTCTTT. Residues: CASSQDRLGSATEAFF.

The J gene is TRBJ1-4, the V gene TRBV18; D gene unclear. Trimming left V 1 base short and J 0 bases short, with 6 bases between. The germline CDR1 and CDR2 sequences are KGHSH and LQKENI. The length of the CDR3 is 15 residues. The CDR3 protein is CASSPLDATNEKLFF. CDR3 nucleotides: TGTGCCAGCTCACCACTAGACGCAACTAATGAAAAACTGTTTTTT.

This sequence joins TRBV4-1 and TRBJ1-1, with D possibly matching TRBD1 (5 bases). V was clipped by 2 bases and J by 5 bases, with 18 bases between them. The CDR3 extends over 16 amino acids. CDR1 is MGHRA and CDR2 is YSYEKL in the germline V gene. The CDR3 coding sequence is TGCGCCAGCAGCCAACGCCGAGACAGCCGTCGAACTGAAGCTTTCTTT. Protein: CASSQRRDSRRTEAFF.

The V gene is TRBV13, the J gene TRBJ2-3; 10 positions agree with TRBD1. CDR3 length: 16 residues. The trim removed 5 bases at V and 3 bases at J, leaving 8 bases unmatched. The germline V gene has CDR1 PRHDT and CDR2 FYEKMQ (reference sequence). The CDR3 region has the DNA TGTGCCAGCAGCACGCGGACAGGGGGTTTGACAGATACGCAGTATTTT. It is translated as CASSTRTGGLTDTQYF. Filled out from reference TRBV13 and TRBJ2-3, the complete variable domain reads AAGVIQSPRHLIKEKRETATLKCYPIPRHDTVYWYQQGPGQDPQFLISFYEKMQSDKGSIPDRFSAQQFSDYHSELNMSSLELGDSALYFCASSTRTGGLTDTQYFGPGTRLTVL.

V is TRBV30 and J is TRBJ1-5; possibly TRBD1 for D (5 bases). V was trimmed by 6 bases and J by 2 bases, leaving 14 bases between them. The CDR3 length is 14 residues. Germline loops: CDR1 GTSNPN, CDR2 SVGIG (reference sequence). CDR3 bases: TGTGCCTGCGCCGCGGGGCCCGGCAATCAGCCCCAGCATTTT. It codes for CACAAGPGNQPQHF. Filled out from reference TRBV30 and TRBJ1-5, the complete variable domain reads SQTIHQWPATLVQPVGSPLSLECTVEGTSNPNLYWYRQAAGRGLQLLFYSVGIGQISSEVPQNLSASRPQDRQFILSSKKLLLSDSGFYLCACAAGPGNQPQHFGDGTRLSIL.

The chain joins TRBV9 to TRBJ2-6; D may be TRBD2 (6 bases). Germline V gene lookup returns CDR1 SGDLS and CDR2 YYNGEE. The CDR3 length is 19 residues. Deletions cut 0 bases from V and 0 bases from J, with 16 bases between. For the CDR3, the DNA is TGTGCCAGCAGCGTAGGTGCGGGGCAGGCCTTCTCTGGGGCCAACGTCCTGACTTTC. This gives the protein CASSVGAGQAFSGANVLTF.

This CDR3 reads CASSSPQSNQPQHF. In DNA form, the CDR3 reads TGTGCCAGCAGCTCCCCCCAGAGCAATCAGCCCCAGCATTTT. V is TRBV7-8 and J is TRBJ1-5; D not certain. The germline V and J ends were trimmed by 4 bases and 1 base, with 8 bases remaining between them. CDR1 is SGHVS and CDR2 is FQNEAQ in the germline V gene. CDR3 size: 14 residues.

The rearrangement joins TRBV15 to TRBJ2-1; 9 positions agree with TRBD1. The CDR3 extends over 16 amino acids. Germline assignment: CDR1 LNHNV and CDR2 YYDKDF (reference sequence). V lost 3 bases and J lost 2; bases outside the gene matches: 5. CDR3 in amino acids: CATSSPDRGTYNEQFF. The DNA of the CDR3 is TGTGCCACCAGCAGCCCGGACAGGGGCACCTACAATGAGCAGTTCTTC.

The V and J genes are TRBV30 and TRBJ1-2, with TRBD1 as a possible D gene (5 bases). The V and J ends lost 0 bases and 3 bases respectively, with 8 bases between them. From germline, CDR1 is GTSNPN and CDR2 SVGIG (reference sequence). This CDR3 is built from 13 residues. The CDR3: CAWSVRGDYGYTF. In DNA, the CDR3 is TGTGCCTGGAGTGTACGAGGGGACTATGGCTACACCTTC.

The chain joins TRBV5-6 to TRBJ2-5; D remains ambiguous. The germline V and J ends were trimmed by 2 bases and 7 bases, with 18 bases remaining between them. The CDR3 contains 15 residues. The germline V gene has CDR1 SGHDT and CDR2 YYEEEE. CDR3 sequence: CASSFGTLQLGTQYF. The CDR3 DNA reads TGTGCCAGCAGCTTCGGCACCCTTCAATTAGGGACCCAGTACTTC.

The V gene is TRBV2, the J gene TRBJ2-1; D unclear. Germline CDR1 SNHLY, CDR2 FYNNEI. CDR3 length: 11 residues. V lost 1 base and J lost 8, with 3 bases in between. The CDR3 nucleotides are TGTGCCAGCAGTGAAGGCTATGAGCAGTTCTTC. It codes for CASSEGYEQFF.

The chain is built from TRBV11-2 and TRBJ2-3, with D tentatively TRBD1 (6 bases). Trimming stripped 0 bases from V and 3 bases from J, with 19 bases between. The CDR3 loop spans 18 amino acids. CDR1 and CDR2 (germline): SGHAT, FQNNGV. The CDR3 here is CASSLDLLFRGETDTQYF. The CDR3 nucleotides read TGTGCCAGCAGCTTAGATCTTCTGTTCAGGGGCGAAACAGATACGCAGTATTTT.

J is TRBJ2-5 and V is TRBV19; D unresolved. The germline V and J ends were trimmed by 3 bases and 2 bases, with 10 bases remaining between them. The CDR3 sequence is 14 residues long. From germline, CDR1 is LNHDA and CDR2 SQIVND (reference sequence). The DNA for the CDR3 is TGTGCCAGTAGTATTCGACGGAGTCAAGAGACCCAGTACTTC. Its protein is CASSIRRSQETQYF.

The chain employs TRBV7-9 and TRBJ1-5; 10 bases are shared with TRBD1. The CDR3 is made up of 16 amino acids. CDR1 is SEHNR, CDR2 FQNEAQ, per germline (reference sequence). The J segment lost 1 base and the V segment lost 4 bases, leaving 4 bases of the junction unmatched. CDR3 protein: CASSYRQGASNQPQHF. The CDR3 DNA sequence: TGTGCCAGCAGCTACCGACAGGGGGCGAGCAATCAGCCCCAGCATTTT.

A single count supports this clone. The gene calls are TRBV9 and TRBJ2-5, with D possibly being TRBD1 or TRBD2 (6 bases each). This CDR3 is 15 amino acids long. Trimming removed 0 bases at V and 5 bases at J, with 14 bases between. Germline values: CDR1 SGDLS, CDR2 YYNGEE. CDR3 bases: TGTGCCAGCAGCGTAGAGGGGGGAGGCATGGAGACCCAGTACTTC. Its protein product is CASSVEGGGMETQYF.

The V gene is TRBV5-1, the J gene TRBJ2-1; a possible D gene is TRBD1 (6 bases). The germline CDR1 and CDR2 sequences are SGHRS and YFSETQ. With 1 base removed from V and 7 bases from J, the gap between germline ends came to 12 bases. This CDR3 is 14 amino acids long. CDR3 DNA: TGCGCCAGCAGCTTGATAGGGACACCTAATGAGCAGTTCTTC. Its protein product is CASSLIGTPNEQFF.

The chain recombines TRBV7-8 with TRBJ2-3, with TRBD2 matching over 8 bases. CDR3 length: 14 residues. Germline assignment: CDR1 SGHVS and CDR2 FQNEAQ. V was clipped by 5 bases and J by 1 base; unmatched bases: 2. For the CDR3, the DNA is TGTGCCAGCAGCCCACTAGCGGGCACAGATACGCAGTATTTT. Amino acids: CASSPLAGTDTQYF.

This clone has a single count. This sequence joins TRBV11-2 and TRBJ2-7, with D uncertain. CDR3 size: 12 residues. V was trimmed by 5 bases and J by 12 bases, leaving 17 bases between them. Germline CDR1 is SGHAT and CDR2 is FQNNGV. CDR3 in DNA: TGTGCCAGCAGCCCTTCCGGCCCTGATCCGTACTTC. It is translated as CASSPSGPDPYF. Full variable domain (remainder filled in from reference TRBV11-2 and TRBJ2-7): EAGVAQSPRYKIIEKRQSVAFWCNPISGHATLYWYQQILGQGPKLLIQFQNNGVVDDSQLPKDRFSAERLKGVDSTLKIQPAKLEDSAVYLCASSPSGPDPYFGPGTRLTVT.

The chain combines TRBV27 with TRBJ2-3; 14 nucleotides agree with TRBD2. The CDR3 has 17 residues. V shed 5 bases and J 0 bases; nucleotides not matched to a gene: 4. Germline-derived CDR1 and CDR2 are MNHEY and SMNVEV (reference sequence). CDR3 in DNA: TGTGCCAGCAGTATGACTAGCGGGAGGGGCAGCACAGATACGCAGTATTTT. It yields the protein CASSMTSGRGSTDTQYF.

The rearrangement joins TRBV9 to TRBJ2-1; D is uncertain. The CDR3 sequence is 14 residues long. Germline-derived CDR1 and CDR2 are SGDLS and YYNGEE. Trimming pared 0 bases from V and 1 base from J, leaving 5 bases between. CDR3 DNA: TGTGCCAGCAGCGTAGAACTTTCCTACAATGAGCAGTTCTTC. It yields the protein CASSVELSYNEQFF. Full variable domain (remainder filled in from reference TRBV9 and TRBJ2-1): DSGVTQTPKHLITATGQRVTLRCSPRSGDLSVYWYQQSLDQGLQFLIQYYNGEERAKGNILERFSAQQFPDLHSELNLSSLELGDSALYFCASSVELSYNEQFFGPGTRLTVL.

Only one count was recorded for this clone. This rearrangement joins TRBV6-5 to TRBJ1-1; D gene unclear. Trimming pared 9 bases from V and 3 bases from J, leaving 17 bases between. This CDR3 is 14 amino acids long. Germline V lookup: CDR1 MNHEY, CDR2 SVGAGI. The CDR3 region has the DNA TGTGCCAGTACCCTAACCGGGTCATACACTGAAGCTTTCTTT. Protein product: CASTLTGSYTEAFF.

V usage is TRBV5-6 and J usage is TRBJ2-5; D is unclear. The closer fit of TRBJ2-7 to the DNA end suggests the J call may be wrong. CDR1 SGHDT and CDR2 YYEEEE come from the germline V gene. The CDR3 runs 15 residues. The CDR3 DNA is TGTGCCAGCAGTCTTCAGCGAAGCTGGGGCTACGAGCAGTACTTC. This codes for CASSLQRSWGYEQYF.

CDR3 region: CASSHSGMGSEQYF. The CDR3 region has the DNA TGTGCCAGCAGCCATAGCGGGATGGGCAGCGAGCAGTACTTC. The chain is built from TRBV7-9 and TRBJ2-7; the match to TRBD2 covers 8 bases. The CDR3 is 14 residues long. Germline lookup yields CDR1 SEHNR and CDR2 FQNEAQ (reference sequence). The V gene end was trimmed by 5 bases and the J gene end by 6 bases; junction bases not matched to a gene: 9.

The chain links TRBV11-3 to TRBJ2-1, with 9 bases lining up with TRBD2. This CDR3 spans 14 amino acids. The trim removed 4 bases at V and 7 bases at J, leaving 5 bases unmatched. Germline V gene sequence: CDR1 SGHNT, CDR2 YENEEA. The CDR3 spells CASSSGLAMNEQFF. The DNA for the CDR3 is TGTGCCAGCAGCTCCGGACTAGCGATGAATGAGCAGTTCTTC.

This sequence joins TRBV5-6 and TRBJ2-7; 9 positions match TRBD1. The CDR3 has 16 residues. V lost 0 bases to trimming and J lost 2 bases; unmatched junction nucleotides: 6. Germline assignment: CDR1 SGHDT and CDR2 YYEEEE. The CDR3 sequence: CASSLVWTGVPYEQYF. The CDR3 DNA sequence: TGTGCCAGCAGCTTGGTCTGGACAGGGGTCCCCTACGAGCAGTACTTC.

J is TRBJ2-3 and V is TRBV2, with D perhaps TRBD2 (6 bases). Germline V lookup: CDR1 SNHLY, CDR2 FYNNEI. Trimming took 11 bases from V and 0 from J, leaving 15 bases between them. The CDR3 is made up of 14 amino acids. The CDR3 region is CASIGGKSTDTQYF. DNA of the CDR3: TGTGCCTCGATCGGCGGGAAGAGCACAGATACGCAGTATTTT.

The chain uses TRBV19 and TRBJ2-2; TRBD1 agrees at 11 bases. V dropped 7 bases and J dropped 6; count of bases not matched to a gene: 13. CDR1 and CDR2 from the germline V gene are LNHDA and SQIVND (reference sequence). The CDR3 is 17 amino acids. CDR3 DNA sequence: TGTGCCAGTACCCGGCGGTCCGGGACAGGGGGACCCGGGGAGCTGTTTTTT. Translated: CASTRRSGTGGPGELFF.